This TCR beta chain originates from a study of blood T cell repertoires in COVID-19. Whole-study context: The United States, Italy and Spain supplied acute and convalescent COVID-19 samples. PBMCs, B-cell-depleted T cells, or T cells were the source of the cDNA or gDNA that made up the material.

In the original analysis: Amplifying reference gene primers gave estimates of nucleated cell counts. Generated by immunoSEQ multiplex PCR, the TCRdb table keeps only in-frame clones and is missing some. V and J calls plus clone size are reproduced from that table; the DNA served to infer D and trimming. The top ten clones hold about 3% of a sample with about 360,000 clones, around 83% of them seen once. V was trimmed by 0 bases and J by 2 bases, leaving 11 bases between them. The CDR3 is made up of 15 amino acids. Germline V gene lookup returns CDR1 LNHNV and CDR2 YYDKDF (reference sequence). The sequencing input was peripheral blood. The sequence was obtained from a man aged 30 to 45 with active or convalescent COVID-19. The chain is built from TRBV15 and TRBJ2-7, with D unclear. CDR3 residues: CATSRESRGTYEQYF. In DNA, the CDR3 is TGTGCCACCAGCAGAGAGTCACGAGGAACCTACGAGCAGTACTTC.